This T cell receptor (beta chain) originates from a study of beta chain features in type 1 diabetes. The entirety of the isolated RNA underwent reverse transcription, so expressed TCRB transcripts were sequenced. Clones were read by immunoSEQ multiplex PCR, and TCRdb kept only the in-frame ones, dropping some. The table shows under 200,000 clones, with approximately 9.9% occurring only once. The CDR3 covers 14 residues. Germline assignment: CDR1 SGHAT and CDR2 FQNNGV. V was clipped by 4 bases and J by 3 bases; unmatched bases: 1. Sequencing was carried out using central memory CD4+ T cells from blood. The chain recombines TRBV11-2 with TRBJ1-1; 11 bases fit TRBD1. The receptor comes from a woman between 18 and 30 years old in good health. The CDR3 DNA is TGTGCCAGCAGCTGGGGACAGGGGGACACTGAAGCTTTCTTT. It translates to CASSWGQGDTEAFF.